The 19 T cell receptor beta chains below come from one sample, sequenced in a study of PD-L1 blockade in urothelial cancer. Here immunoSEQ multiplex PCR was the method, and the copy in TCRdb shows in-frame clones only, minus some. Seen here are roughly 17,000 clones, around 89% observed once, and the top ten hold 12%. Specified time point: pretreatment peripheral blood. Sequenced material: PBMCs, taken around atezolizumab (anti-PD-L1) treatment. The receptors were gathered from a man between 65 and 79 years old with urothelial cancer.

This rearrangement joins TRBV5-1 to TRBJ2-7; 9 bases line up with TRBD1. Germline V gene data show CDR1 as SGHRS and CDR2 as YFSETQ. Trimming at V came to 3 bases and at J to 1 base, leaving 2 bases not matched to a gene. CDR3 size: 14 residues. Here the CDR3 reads CASSSGTGSYEQYF. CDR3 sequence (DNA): TGCGCCAGCAGCTCCGGGACAGGGTCCTACGAGCAGTACTTC.

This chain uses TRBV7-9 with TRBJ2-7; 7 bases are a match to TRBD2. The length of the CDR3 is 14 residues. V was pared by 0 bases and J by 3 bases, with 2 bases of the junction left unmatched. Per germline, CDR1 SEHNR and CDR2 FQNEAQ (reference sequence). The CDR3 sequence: CASSLASGGYEQYF. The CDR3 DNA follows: TGTGCCAGCAGCTTAGCGTCGGGGGGCTACGAGCAGTACTTC.

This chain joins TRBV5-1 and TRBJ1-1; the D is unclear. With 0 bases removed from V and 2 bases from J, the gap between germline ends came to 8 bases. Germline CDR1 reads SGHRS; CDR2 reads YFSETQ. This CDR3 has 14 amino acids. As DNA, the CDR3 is TGCGCCAGCAGCTTGGACGAGGGTAACACTGAAGCTTTCTTT. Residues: CASSLDEGNTEAFF.

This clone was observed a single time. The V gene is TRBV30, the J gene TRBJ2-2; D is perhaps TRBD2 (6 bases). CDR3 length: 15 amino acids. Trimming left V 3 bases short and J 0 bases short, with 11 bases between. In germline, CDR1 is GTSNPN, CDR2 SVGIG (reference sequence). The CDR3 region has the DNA TGTGCCTGGAGCCGGGGACTCTCGAACACCGGGGAGCTGTTTTTT. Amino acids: CAWSRGLSNTGELFF.

In DNA, the CDR3 is TGTGCCAGCCGGGGATGGATCGGGACAGGGGATAATGAGCAGTTCTTC. This codes for CASRGWIGTGDNEQFF. V is TRBV27 and J is TRBJ2-1; 10 positions agree with TRBD1. Germline CDR1 MNHEY, CDR2 SMNVEV (reference sequence). Trimming removed 8 bases from V and 7 bases from J; junction bases left unmatched: 14. This CDR3 comprises 16 residues.

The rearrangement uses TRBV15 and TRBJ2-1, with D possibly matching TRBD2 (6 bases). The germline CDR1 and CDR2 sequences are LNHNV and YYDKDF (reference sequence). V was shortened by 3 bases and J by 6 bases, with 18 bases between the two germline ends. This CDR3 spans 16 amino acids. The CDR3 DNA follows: TGTGCCACCAGCAGTTTTGTGGAGGGGATAGGCAATGAGCAGTTCTTC. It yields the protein CATSSFVEGIGNEQFF.

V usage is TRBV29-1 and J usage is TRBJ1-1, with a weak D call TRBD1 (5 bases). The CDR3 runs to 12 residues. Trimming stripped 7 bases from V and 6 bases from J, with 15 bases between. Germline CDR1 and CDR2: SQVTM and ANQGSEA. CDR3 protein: CSGDQGLAEAFF. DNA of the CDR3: TGCAGCGGCGACCAGGGATTGGCTGAAGCTTTCTTT. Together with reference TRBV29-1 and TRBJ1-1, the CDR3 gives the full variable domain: SAVISQKPSRDICQRGTSLTIQCQVDSQVTMMFWYRQQPGQSLTLIATANQGSEATYESGFVIDKFPISRPNLTFSTLTVSNMSPEDSSIYLCSGDQGLAEAFFGQGTRLTVV.

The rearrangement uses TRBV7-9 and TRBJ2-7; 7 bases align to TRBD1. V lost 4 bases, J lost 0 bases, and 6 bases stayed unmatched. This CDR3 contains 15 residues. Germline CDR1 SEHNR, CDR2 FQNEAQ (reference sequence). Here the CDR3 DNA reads TGTGCCAGCAGCTCACGACAGGGCAGCTCCTACGAGCAGTACTTC. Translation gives CASSSRQGSSYEQYF.

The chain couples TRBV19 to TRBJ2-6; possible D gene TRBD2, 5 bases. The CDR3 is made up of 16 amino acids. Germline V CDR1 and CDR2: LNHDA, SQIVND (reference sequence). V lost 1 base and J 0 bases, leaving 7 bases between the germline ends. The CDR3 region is CASSIAGLSGANVLTF. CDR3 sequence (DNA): TGTGCCAGTAGTATAGCCGGACTCTCTGGGGCCAACGTCCTGACTTTC.

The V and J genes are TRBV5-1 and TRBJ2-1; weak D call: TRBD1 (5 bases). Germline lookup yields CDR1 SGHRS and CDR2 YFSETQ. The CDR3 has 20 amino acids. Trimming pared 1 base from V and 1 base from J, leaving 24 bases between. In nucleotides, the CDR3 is TGCGCCAGCAGCTTGACAGGTCTCCTTCCTAATCTGGGGTCCTACAATGAGCAGTTCTTC. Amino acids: CASSLTGLLPNLGSYNEQFF.

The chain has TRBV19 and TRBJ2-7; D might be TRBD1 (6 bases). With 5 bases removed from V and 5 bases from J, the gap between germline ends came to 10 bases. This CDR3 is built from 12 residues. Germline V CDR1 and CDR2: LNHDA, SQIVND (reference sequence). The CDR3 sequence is CASSFGQNEQYF. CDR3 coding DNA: TGTGCCAGTAGTTTCGGACAGAACGAGCAGTACTTC.

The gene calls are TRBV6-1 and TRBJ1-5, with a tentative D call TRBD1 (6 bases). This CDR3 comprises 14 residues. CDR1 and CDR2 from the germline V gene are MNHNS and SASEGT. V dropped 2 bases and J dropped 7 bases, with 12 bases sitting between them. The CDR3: CASSETTGWQPQHF. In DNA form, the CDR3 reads TGTGCCAGCAGTGAAACCACAGGGTGGCAGCCCCAGCATTTT.

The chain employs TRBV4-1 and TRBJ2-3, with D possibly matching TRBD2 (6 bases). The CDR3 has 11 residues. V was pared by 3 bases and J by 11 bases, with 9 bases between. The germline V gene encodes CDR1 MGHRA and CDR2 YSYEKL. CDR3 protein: CASSHGLKQYF. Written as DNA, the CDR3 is TGCGCCAGCAGCCATGGACTAAAGCAGTATTTT.

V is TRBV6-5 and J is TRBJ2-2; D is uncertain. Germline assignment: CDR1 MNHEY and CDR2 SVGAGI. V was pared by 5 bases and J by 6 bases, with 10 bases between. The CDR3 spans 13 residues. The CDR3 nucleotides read TGTGCCAGCAGTGTGCAGGAACCCGGGGAGCTGTTTTTT. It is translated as CASSVQEPGELFF.

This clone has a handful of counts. In DNA, the CDR3 is TGCGCCAGCAGCTCCTTGACAGGGGGGGACTACGAGCAGTACTTC. Its translation: CASSSLTGGDYEQYF. The J gene is TRBJ2-7, the V gene TRBV5-1; TRBD1 matches at 9 bases. The ends lost 3 bases at V and 3 bases at J; junction bases unmatched: 7. The CDR3 totals 15 residues. Germline loops: CDR1 SGHRS, CDR2 YFSETQ.

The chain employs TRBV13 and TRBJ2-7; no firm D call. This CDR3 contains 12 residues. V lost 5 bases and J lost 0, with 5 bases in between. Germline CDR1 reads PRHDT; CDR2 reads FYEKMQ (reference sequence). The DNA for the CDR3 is TGTGCCAGCAGCGAGAGCTCCTACGAGCAGTACTTC. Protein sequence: CASSESSYEQYF.

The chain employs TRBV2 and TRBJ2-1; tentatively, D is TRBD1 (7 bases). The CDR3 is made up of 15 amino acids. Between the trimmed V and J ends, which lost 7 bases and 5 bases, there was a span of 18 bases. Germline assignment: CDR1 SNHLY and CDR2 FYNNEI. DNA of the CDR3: TGTGCCAGCATCCTTCCAGGGGGGCCCCACAATGAGCAGTTCTTC. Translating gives CASILPGGPHNEQFF.

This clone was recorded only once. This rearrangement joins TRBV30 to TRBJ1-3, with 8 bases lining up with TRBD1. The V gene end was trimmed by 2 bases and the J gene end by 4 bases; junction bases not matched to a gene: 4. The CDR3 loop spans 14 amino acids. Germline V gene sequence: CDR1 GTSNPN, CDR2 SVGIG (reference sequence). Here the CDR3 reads CAWSQGAQGNTIYF. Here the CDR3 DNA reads TGTGCCTGGAGTCAGGGGGCGCAGGGAAACACCATATATTTT.

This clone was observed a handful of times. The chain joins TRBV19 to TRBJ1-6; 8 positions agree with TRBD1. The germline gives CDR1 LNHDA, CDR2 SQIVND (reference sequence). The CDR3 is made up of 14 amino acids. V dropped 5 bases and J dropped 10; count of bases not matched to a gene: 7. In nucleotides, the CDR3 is TGTGCCAGTAGTCCTGACAGGGGTCGATCACCCCTCCACTTT. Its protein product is CASSPDRGRSPLHF.